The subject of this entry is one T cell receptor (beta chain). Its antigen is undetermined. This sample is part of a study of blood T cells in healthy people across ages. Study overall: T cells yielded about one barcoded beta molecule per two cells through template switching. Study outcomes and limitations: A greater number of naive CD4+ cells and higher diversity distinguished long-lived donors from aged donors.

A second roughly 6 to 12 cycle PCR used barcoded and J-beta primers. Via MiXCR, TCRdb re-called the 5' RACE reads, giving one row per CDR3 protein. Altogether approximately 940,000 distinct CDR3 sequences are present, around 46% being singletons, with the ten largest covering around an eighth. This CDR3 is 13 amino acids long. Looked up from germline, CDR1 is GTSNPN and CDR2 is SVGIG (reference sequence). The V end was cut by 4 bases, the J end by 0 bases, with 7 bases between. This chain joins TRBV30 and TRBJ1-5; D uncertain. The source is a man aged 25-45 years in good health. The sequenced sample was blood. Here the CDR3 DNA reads TGTGCCTGGACAGCGTATAGCAATCAGCCCCAGCATTTT. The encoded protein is CAWTAYSNQPQHF.